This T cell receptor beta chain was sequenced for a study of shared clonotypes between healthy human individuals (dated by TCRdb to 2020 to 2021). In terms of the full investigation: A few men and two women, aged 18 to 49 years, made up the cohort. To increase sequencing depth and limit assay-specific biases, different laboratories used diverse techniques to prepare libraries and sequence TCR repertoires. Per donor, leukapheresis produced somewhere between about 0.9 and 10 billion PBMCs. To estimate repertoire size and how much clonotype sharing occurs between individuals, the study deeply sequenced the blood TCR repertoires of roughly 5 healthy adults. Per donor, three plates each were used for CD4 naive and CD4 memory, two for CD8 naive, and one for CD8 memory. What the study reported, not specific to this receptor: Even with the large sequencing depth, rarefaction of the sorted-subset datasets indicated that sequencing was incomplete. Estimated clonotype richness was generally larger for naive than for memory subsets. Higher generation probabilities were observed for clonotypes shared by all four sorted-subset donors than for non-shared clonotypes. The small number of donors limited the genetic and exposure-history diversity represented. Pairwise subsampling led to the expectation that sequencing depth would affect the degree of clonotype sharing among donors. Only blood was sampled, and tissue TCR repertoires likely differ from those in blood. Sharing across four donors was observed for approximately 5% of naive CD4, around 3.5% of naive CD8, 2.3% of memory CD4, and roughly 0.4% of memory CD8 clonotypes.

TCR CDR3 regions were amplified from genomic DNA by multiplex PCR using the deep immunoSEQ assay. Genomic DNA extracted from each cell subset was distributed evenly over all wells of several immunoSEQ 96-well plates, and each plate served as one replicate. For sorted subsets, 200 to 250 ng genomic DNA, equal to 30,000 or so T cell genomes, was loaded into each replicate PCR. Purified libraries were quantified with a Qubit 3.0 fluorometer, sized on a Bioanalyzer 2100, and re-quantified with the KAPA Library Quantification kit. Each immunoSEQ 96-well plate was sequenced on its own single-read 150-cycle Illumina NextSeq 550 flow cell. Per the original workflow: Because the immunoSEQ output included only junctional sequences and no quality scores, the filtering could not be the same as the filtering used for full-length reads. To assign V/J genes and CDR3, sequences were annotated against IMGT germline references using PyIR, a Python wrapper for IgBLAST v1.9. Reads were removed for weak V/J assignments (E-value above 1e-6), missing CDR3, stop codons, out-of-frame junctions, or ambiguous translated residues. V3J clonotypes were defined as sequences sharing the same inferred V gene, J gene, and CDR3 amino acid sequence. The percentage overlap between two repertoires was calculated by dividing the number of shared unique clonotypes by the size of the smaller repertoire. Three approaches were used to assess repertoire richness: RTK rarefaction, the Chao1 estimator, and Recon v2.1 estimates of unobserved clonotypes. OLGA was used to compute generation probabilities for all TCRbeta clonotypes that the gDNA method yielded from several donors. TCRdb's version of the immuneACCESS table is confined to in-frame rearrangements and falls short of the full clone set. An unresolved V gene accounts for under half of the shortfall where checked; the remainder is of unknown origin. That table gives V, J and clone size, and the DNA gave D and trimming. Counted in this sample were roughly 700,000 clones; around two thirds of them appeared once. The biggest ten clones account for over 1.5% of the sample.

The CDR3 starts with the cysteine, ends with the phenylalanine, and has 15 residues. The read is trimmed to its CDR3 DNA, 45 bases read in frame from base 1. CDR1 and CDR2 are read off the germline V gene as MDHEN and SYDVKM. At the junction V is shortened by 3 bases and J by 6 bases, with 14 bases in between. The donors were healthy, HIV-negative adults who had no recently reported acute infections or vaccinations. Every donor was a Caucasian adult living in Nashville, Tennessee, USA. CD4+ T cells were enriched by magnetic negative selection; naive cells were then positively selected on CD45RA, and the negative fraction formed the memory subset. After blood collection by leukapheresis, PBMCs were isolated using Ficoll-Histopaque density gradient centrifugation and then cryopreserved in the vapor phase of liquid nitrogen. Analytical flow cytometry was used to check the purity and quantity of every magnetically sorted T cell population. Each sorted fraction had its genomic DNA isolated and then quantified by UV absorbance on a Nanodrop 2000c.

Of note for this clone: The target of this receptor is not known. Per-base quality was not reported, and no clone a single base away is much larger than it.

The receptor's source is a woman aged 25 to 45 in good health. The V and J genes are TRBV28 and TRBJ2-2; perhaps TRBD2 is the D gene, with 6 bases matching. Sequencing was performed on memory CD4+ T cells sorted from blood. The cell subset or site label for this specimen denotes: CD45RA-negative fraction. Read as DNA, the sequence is TGTGCCAGCAGTTTCGGTGGGAGGTGGTCCGGGGAGCTGTTTTTT. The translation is CASSFGGRWSGELFF. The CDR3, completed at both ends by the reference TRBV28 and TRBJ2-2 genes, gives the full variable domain DVKVTQSSRYLVKRTGEKVFLECVQDMDHENMFWYRQDPGLGLRLIYFSYDVKMKEKGDIPEGYSVSREKKERFSLILESASTNQTSMYLCASSFGGRWSGELFFGEGSRLTVL.